The 23 T cell receptor beta chains reported below all come from one sample, sequenced in a study of early T cells in non-severe SARS-CoV-2 infection. In TCRdb, the 5' RACE reads were re-called with MiXCR into one record per CDR3 protein. This sample has approximately 76,000 distinct CDR3 sequences, with about an eighth found just once. The specimen was whole blood. Receptors were obtained from an adult who was a healthcare worker with PCR-confirmed SARS-CoV-2 infection or an uninfected control (not recorded which).

This clonotype turned up a few times. The J gene is TRBJ2-2, the V gene TRBV6-1; D gene unclear. V gave up 6 bases and J gave up 3 bases, with 11 bases separating them. This CDR3 has 14 amino acids. Germline CDR1 MNHNS, CDR2 SASEGT. The CDR3 is CASRAVGHTGELFF. The CDR3 nucleotides are TGTGCCAGCAGGGCTGTCGGACACACCGGGGAGCTGTTTTTT.

V gene TRBV6-5 combines with J gene TRBJ2-6, with 8 bases that match TRBD1. CDR1 is MNHEY and CDR2 is SVGAGI in the germline V gene. This CDR3 is built from 18 residues. The V and J ends lost 6 bases and 3 bases, in that order; junction bases with no gene match: 13. CDR3 protein: CASSPGQGASFGANVLTF. As DNA, the CDR3 is TGTGCCAGCAGCCCCGGACAGGGTGCTTCCTTTGGGGCCAACGTCCTGACTTTC.

The V and J genes are TRBV2 and TRBJ1-2; tentatively, D is TRBD1 (5 bases). V was trimmed by 7 bases and J by 5 bases, leaving 17 bases between them. The CDR3 has 14 residues. Germline CDR1 is SNHLY and CDR2 is FYNNEI. The CDR3 DNA reads TGTGCCAGCAACATAGAGGGGCGAGGGTATGGCTACACCTTC. Its protein product is CASNIEGRGYGYTF.

The chain recombines TRBV20-1 with TRBJ1-2, with D maybe TRBD1 (5 bases). With 2 bases removed from V and 2 bases from J, the gap between germline ends came to 15 bases. The CDR3 is 15 residues long. The germline V gene has CDR1 DFQATT and CDR2 SNEGSKA (reference sequence). CDR3 nucleotide sequence: TGCAGTGCTAGATCCTGGGGCTCTCCCAACTATGGCTACACCTTC. It specifies CSARSWGSPNYGYTF.

The rearrangement uses TRBV20-1 and TRBJ2-3; 9 bases are a match to TRBD2. The CDR3 covers 15 residues. J was trimmed by 0 bases and V by 5 bases; bases with no gene match: 6. The germline V gene encodes CDR1 DFQATT and CDR2 SNEGSKA (reference sequence). The CDR3, as DNA: TGCAGTGCTGAGGGAGCGGGGGGTAGCACAGATACGCAGTATTTT. Translating it yields CSAEGAGGSTDTQYF.

The V call is TRBV10-3, the J call TRBJ2-3, with 7 nucleotides matching TRBD2. The ends lost 0 bases at V and 4 bases at J; junction bases unmatched: 7. The CDR3 spans 16 residues. Germline V gene sequence: CDR1 ENHRY, CDR2 SYGVKD. The CDR3 bases are TGTGCCATCAGTGAGTCGCCTGGCGGGAGTGCAGATACGCAGTATTTT. Protein product: CAISESPGGSADTQYF.

This clonotype was found many times. The chain recombines TRBV5-1 with TRBJ2-3; TRBD2 matches at 9 bases. CDR1 and CDR2 (germline): SGHRS, YFSETQ. This CDR3 has 16 residues. After removal of 0 bases from V and 2 bases from J, the junction contained 4 bases not matched to a gene. CDR3 coding DNA: TGCGCCAGCAGCTTGGGGTCTAGCGGGAACACAGATACGCAGTATTTT. Amino acid sequence: CASSLGSSGNTDTQYF.

This clonotype was counted a few times. The chain has TRBV12-3 or TRBV12-4 and TRBJ2-5, with TRBD1 matching 7 bases. There are 13 residues in the CDR3. V lost 4 bases, J lost 8 bases, and 7 bases stayed unmatched. In DNA form, the CDR3 reads TGTGCCAGCAGTTCAACAGGGGTCGGAACCCAGTACTTC. This sequence encodes CASSSTGVGTQYF.

This clonotype was picked up many times. This chain uses TRBV5-1 with TRBJ2-5, with D perhaps matching TRBD1 (6 bases). The CDR3 totals 14 residues. Trimming left V 4 bases short and J 3 bases short, with 13 bases between. The germline CDR1 and CDR2 sequences are SGHRS and YFSETQ. The CDR3 loop reads CASSRTVLEETQYF. The CDR3 DNA reads as TGCGCCAGCAGCCGGACAGTTCTAGAAGAGACCCAGTACTTC.

For this clonotype: A junction boundary mismatches the germline segment, possibly from a read error. This rearrangement joins TRBV5-1 to TRBJ2-2; D is unresolved. The CDR3 is 11 residues long. Germline values: CDR1 SGHRS, CDR2 YFSETQ. The CDR3 DNA reads TGCGCCAGCAGCGCGAGTGAGGAGCCGTTTTTT. Translated: CASSASEEPFF.

The chain joins TRBV7-2 to TRBJ1-2; 8 bases line up with TRBD1. V trimming: 4 bases; J trimming: 2 bases; junction bases outside the gene matches: 9. CDR1 and CDR2 (germline): SGHTA, FQGNSA. This CDR3 is 16 amino acids long. The CDR3: CASSSRGQGLNYGYTF. In DNA form, the CDR3 reads TGTGCCAGCAGCTCTCGCGGACAGGGCTTAAACTATGGCTACACCTTC.

The genes are TRBV29-1 and TRBJ1-1; D remains ambiguous. Germline V gene data show CDR1 as SQVTM and CDR2 as ANQGSEA. Trimming took off 7 bases at V and 5 bases at J, with 14 bases between the two ends. The CDR3 contains 12 residues. CDR3 residues: CSASVSWTEAFF. The CDR3 nucleotides are TGCAGCGCTTCGGTATCGTGGACTGAAGCTTTCTTT.

This clonotype was detected many times. V usage is TRBV7-3 and J usage is TRBJ2-1; D possibly corresponds to TRBD2 (5 bases). With 3 bases removed from V and 3 bases from J, the gap between germline ends came to 12 bases. The CDR3 consists of 15 residues. The germline V gene encodes CDR1 SGHTA and CDR2 FQGTGA. The CDR3 here is CASSFAGTSYNEQFF. In nucleotides, the CDR3 is TGTGCCAGCAGCTTCGCCGGAACTAGCTACAATGAGCAGTTCTTC.

There are a few counts of this clonotype. J is TRBJ1-1 and V is TRBV6-5, with TRBD1 as a possible D gene (6 bases). Per the germline V gene, CDR1 is MNHEY and CDR2 is SVGAGI. This CDR3 has 14 amino acids. V lost 2 bases, J lost 1 base, and 8 bases lay in between. The CDR3 nucleotides read TGTGCCAGCAGTTACGGGGGACAGAACACTGAAGCTTTCTTT. Its translation is CASSYGGQNTEAFF.

In this sample, this clonotype turned up many times. V usage is TRBV13 and J usage is TRBJ1-1, with D perhaps TRBD1 (6 bases). The V and J ends lost 5 bases and 3 bases respectively, with 13 bases between them. This CDR3 is 14 amino acids long. CDR1 and CDR2 (germline): PRHDT, FYEKMQ (reference sequence). The CDR3 sequence is CASSLNPGDTEAFF. The CDR3 nucleotides read TGTGCCAGCAGCCTCAATCCAGGGGACACTGAAGCTTTCTTT.

Only a few counts were recorded for this clonotype. The rearrangement joins TRBV6-5 to TRBJ2-7; D possibly uses TRBD1 or TRBD2 (5 bases each). The CDR3 runs to 15 residues. Germline lookup yields CDR1 MNHEY and CDR2 SVGAGI. The V end lost 5 bases, the J end lost 3 bases, and 17 bases lay between the germline ends. The CDR3, as DNA: TGTGCCAGCAGTGGGTCGGGAAGGGGCTACTACGAGCAGTACTTC. Encoded protein: CASSGSGRGYYEQYF.

This clonotype was seen ten or more times. The rearrangement links TRBV29-1 to TRBJ1-1; 7 bases line up with TRBD1. The ends lost 4 bases at V and 11 bases at J; junction bases unmatched: 7. Germline lookup yields CDR1 SQVTM and CDR2 ANQGSEA. There are 11 residues in the CDR3. The CDR3 bases are TGCAGCGTTGGGTGGACAGGAAGGGCTTTCTTT. This codes for CSVGWTGRAFF. Full variable domain (missing parts from reference TRBV29-1 and TRBJ1-1): SAVISQKPSRDICQRGTSLTIQCQVDSQVTMMFWYRQQPGQSLTLIATANQGSEATYESGFVIDKFPISRPNLTFSTLTVSNMSPEDSSIYLCSVGWTGRAFFGQGTRLTVV.

This clonotype was found a few times. The chain has TRBV5-1 and TRBJ1-6, with D possibly TRBD1 on 5 matching bases. CDR3 size: 19 residues. The ends were cut back, 4 bases at V and 0 bases at J, with 20 bases in the middle. Germline CDR1 SGHRS, CDR2 YFSETQ. The CDR3 reads CASSPSGTGPSSYNSPLHF. CDR3 sequence (DNA): TGCGCCAGCAGCCCCTCCGGGACCGGCCCCAGCTCCTATAATTCACCCCTCCACTTT.

In this sample, this clonotype turned up many times. The V and J genes are TRBV9 and TRBJ1-1; D is possibly TRBD1 (5 bases). Germline CDR1 SGDLS, CDR2 YYNGEE. V was trimmed by 4 bases and J by 13 bases, leaving 14 bases between them. The CDR3 runs 11 residues. CDR3 nucleotides: TGTGCCAGCAGCCCTGACAGAAAAGGTTTCTTT. Protein product: CASSPDRKGFF.

This clonotype was observed many times. V gene TRBV7-6 combines with J gene TRBJ1-2; maybe TRBD1 (5 bases). V was cut by 5 bases and J by 4 bases, with 17 bases left in between. This CDR3 spans 15 amino acids. CDR1 and CDR2 (germline): SGHVS, FNYEAQ. CDR3 loop: CASSLGEASSYGYTF. The CDR3 DNA reads TGTGCCAGCAGCCTAGGGGAGGCGTCGAGCTATGGCTACACCTTC.

The genes are TRBV6-1 and TRBJ2-2, with D unclear. The CDR3 loop spans 14 amino acids. Trimming took off 1 base at V and 4 bases at J, with 7 bases between the two ends. Germline V gene lookup returns CDR1 MNHNS and CDR2 SASEGT. CDR3 nucleotides: TGTGCCAGCAGTGAAGTGGTAGCCACCGGGGAGCTGTTTTTT. As protein: CASSEVVATGELFF.

This clonotype has only a few counts. This chain links TRBV7-2 with TRBJ2-1; D not certain. Germline V lookup: CDR1 SGHTA, CDR2 FQGNSA. CDR3 length: 15 residues. V gave up 1 base and J gave up 3 bases, with 10 bases separating them. DNA for the CDR3: TGTGCCAGCAGCTTAGACAGAAAACGCTACAATGAGCAGTTCTTC. It translates to CASSLDRKRYNEQFF.

The chain employs TRBV7-6 and TRBJ2-1; possible D gene TRBD2, 5 bases. From germline, CDR1 is SGHVS and CDR2 FNYEAQ. V was clipped by 5 bases and J by 1 base, with 12 bases between them. The CDR3 has 15 amino acids. The CDR3: CASSPGKGSYNEQFF. The DNA for the CDR3 is TGTGCCAGCAGCCCCGGGAAAGGGTCCTACAATGAGCAGTTCTTC. The full variable domain, in which reference TRBV7-6 and TRBJ2-1 provide the parts outside the CDR3, is GAGVSQSPRYKVTKRGQDVALRCDPISGHVSLYWYRQALGQGPEFLTYFNYEAQQDKSGLPNDRFSAERPEGSISTLTIQRTEQRDSAMYRCASSPGKGSYNEQFFGPGTRLTVL.